These 32 T cell receptor beta chains were sequenced from one sample in a study of blood T cell repertoires in COVID-19. Profiled with immunoSEQ multiplex PCR; TCRdb holds only in-frame clones, not every one. The sample lists about 380,000 clones, 85% occurring once. The sequenced sample was peripheral blood. The receptors here all came from a woman between 18 and 30 years old with acute or convalescent COVID-19.

The V call is TRBV5-1, the J call TRBJ1-1; no definite D call. V was trimmed by 0 bases and J by 1 base, leaving 7 bases between them. The CDR3 is 14 residues long. Germline V gives CDR1 SGHRS, CDR2 YFSETQ. CDR3 region: CASSLDGSNTEAFF. The CDR3 DNA is TGCGCCAGCAGCTTGGACGGGTCGAACACTGAAGCTTTCTTT.

The chain is built from TRBV11-2 and TRBJ1-1; D is uncertain. Germline CDR1 reads SGHAT; CDR2 reads FQNNGV. This CDR3 contains 15 residues. Between the trimmed V and J ends, which lost 5 bases and 1 base, there was a span of 14 bases. Here the CDR3 reads CASSPGSGWNTEAFF. The CDR3 bases are TGTGCCAGCAGCCCTGGGAGCGGTTGGAACACTGAAGCTTTCTTT. Filled out from reference TRBV11-2 and TRBJ1-1, the complete variable domain reads EAGVAQSPRYKIIEKRQSVAFWCNPISGHATLYWYQQILGQGPKLLIQFQNNGVVDDSQLPKDRFSAERLKGVDSTLKIQPAKLEDSAVYLCASSPGSGWNTEAFFGQGTRLTVV.

The chain joins TRBV27 to TRBJ2-2; possibly TRBD1 for D (6 bases). Germline lookup yields CDR1 MNHEY and CDR2 SMNVEV (reference sequence). V gave up 5 bases and J gave up 6 bases, with 10 bases separating them. This CDR3 is built from 13 residues. CDR3 nucleotides: TGTGCCAGCAGTGTGGGGGCGGCCGGGGAGCTGTTTTTT. It translates to CASSVGAAGELFF.

The chain joins TRBV6-5 to TRBJ2-5; 7 nucleotides align to TRBD2. V lost 6 bases, J lost 1 base, and 8 bases stayed unmatched. Germline V CDR1 and CDR2: MNHEY, SVGAGI. This CDR3 spans 15 amino acids. As DNA, the CDR3 is TGTGCCAGCAGGGCCTGGGGGGGACCCCAAGAGACCCAGTACTTC. Its protein product is CASRAWGGPQETQYF.

V usage is TRBV4-2 and J usage is TRBJ2-7; D may be TRBD2 (5 bases). CDR1 LGHNA and CDR2 YNFKEQ come from the germline V gene. The length of the CDR3 is 15 residues. The V gene lost 0 bases and the J gene lost 0 bases, with 9 bases spanning the gap. The CDR3, as DNA: TGTGCCAGCAGCCAAGAGCGGGCTAGCTCCTACGAGCAGTACTTC. It yields the protein CASSQERASSYEQYF.

The J gene is TRBJ1-5, the V gene TRBV5-1; 7 positions match TRBD1. Per the germline V gene, CDR1 is SGHRS and CDR2 is YFSETQ. The CDR3 consists of 16 residues. V was clipped by 2 bases and J by 7 bases; unmatched bases: 12. CDR3 coding DNA: TGCGCCAGCAGCTTCTCTCAGGGGGGACCAGAGCAGCCCCAGCATTTT. This translates into CASSFSQGGPEQPQHF.

The chain links TRBV6-4 to TRBJ1-1; 7 nucleotides agree with TRBD1. J gave up 9 bases and V 3 bases, and 16 bases lay outside the gene matches. Germline CDR1 and CDR2: MRHNA and SNTAGT. The CDR3 has 16 amino acids. Written as DNA, the CDR3 is TGTGCCAGCAGTGAATCCGGTTCCTTGACAGGGTCAAAAGCTTTCTTT. Residues: CASSESGSLTGSKAFF.

V is TRBV15 and J is TRBJ1-5; TRBD1 agrees at 9 bases. The CDR3 sequence is 17 residues long. The J segment lost 5 bases and the V segment lost 6 bases, leaving 14 bases of the junction unmatched. CDR1 LNHNV and CDR2 YYDKDF come from the germline V gene (reference sequence). The CDR3 nucleotides read TGTGCCACCAGTATGACTCGAGACAGGGGGTTAGATCAGCCCCAGCATTTT. This sequence encodes CATSMTRDRGLDQPQHF.

The genes are TRBV5-1 and TRBJ2-2; D is ambiguous. V gave up 5 bases and J gave up 3 bases, with 11 bases separating them. Germline V CDR1 and CDR2: SGHRS, YFSETQ. There are 14 residues in the CDR3. The CDR3 spells CASSGLIDTGELFF. Here the CDR3 DNA reads TGCGCCAGCAGTGGGCTAATAGACACCGGGGAGCTGTTTTTT.

The genes are TRBV28 and TRBJ1-5; a weak D match, TRBD1 (5 bases). V dropped 5 bases and J dropped 11 bases, with 19 bases sitting between them. CDR3 length equals 14 residues. The germline V gene has CDR1 MDHEN and CDR2 SYDVKM. The CDR3 reads CASSPVPGEFTQHF. CDR3 in DNA: TGTGCCAGCAGTCCCGTCCCGGGGGAGTTTACCCAGCATTTT.

The V call is TRBV11-2, the J call TRBJ1-1, with D possibly TRBD1 on 5 matching bases. This CDR3 comprises 16 residues. Germline values: CDR1 SGHAT, CDR2 FQNNGV. V was pared by 1 base and J by 1 base, with 13 bases between. The DNA of the CDR3 is TGTGCCAGCAGCTTAGTAGGCGACAGCCAGAACACTGAAGCTTTCTTT. Amino acids: CASSLVGDSQNTEAFF.

The chain couples TRBV3-1 (or the pseudogene TRBV3-2) to TRBJ1-6; D is unclear. Germline V CDR1 and CDR2: LGHDT, YNNKEL (reference sequence). Trimming stripped 2 bases from V and 7 bases from J, with 6 bases between. The CDR3 is made up of 13 amino acids. Written as DNA, the CDR3 is TGTGCCAGCAGCCAAACGGGGAATTCACCCCTCCACTTT. Its translation is CASSQTGNSPLHF.

The rearrangement links TRBV9 to TRBJ2-7; a weak D match, TRBD1 (5 bases). CDR1 and CDR2 (germline): SGDLS, YYNGEE. The CDR3 has 14 amino acids. Trimming shortened V by 3 bases and J by 2 bases, and 12 bases separated the two germline ends. CDR3 in amino acids: CASSAPDSTYEQYF. The CDR3 DNA sequence: TGTGCCAGCAGCGCCCCCGACAGTACCTACGAGCAGTACTTC.

The rearrangement uses TRBV5-5 and TRBJ2-4; 7 positions match TRBD1. This CDR3 is 17 amino acids long. Germline V gene sequence: CDR1 SGHKS, CDR2 YYEKEE (reference sequence). J lost 0 bases, V lost 0 bases, and 6 bases had no gene match. The CDR3 region has the DNA TGTGCCAGCAGCTTGGGTTGGCCAGGGGGAGCCAAAAACATTCAGTACTTC. This translates into CASSLGWPGGAKNIQYF.

The J gene is TRBJ1-6, the V gene TRBV2; TRBD1 might be the D (6 bases). CDR3 length equals 15 residues. Germline CDR1 reads SNHLY; CDR2 reads FYNNEI. The V end was cut by 4 bases, the J end by 7 bases, with 14 bases between. This chain's CDR3 is CASSVSDSSNSPLHF. CDR3 nucleotide sequence: TGTGCCAGCAGTGTTTCGGACAGTTCCAATTCACCCCTCCACTTT.

The chain couples TRBV18 to TRBJ2-1; 8 positions match TRBD1. CDR3 size: 13 residues. Trimming removed 6 bases from V and 6 bases from J; junction bases left unmatched: 4. Germline V gives CDR1 KGHSH, CDR2 LQKENI. Here the CDR3 reads CASSLGQGNEQFF. CDR3 nucleotide sequence: TGTGCCAGCTCCTTAGGACAGGGCAATGAGCAGTTCTTC. The variable domain in full, with the rest retrieved from reference TRBV18 and TRBJ2-1, is NAGVMQNPRHLVRRRGQEARLRCSPMKGHSHVYWYRQLPEEGLKFMVYLQKENIIDESGMPKERFSAEFPKEGPSILRIQQVVRGDSAAYFCASSLGQGNEQFFGPGTRLTVL.

V and J are TRBV9 and TRBJ1-2, with 9 bases that match TRBD1. With 3 bases clipped from V and 2 bases from J, the junction kept 11 bases outside the gene matches. CDR1 is SGDLS, CDR2 YYNGEE, per germline. This CDR3 contains 17 residues. CDR3 sequence (DNA): TGTGCCAGCAGCGCCGGTGGGACAGGGAAAACCAACTATGGCTACACCTTC. Residues: CASSAGGTGKTNYGYTF.

The rearrangement links TRBV24-1 to TRBJ2-2; TRBD1 matches at 12 bases. J was trimmed by 8 bases and V by 4 bases; bases with no gene match: 10. The germline V gene has CDR1 KGHDR and CDR2 SFDVKD. The CDR3 sequence is 17 residues long. The CDR3 DNA sequence: TGTGCCACCAGTGACCTCGGGACAGGGGGCAGACGGGGGGAGCTGTTTTTT. This encodes CATSDLGTGGRRGELFF.

V gene TRBV6-5 combines with J gene TRBJ1-5, with 8 bases matching TRBD1. This CDR3 comprises 15 residues. Losses at the gene ends were 8 bases for V and 2 bases for J; bases not matched to a gene: 8. Germline V lookup: CDR1 MNHEY, CDR2 SVGAGI. CDR3 nucleotides: TGTGCCAGCCTTGAAAGGGGACAGGGCAATCAGCCCCAGCATTTT. Its protein is CASLERGQGNQPQHF.

CDR3 sequence: CATSDSVRGMGTGELFF. In DNA, the CDR3 is TGTGCCACCAGTGATTCCGTCAGGGGAATGGGGACCGGGGAGCTGTTTTTT. The J gene is TRBJ2-2, the V gene TRBV24-1; possibly TRBD1 for D (6 bases). The CDR3 is made up of 17 amino acids. CDR1 and CDR2 from the germline V gene are KGHDR and SFDVKD. Trimming cost V 2 bases and J 5 bases, with 17 bases left between them.

The chain has TRBV7-8 and TRBJ1-1, with D possibly matching TRBD1 (6 bases). Trimming took 5 bases from V and 0 from J, leaving 13 bases between them. The CDR3 has 15 amino acids. Germline V gives CDR1 SGHVS, CDR2 FQNEAQ. In DNA form, the CDR3 reads TGTGCCAGCAGCCCCGGACAGCACCTGAACACTGAAGCTTTCTTT. Its protein is CASSPGQHLNTEAFF. The whole variable domain, filled in from reference TRBV7-8 and TRBJ1-1, reads GAGVSQSPRYKVAKRGQDVALRCDPISGHVSLFWYQQALGQGPEFLTYFQNEAQLDKSGLPSDRFFAERPEGSVSTLKIQRTQQEDSAVYLCASSPGQHLNTEAFFGQGTRLTVV.

The chain uses TRBV9 and TRBJ1-1, with 7 nucleotides matching TRBD1. Germline trimming cut 3 bases from V and 4 bases from J; bases unmatched to any gene: 6. Germline V gene sequence: CDR1 SGDLS, CDR2 YYNGEE. CDR3 length: 14 residues. As DNA, the CDR3 is TGTGCCAGCAGCGACAGGGGCGTGAGCACTGAAGCTTTCTTT. This sequence encodes CASSDRGVSTEAFF.

The table lists this clone with a few counts. J is TRBJ1-2 and V is TRBV19, with 9 positions matching TRBD1. V lost 3 bases, J lost 5 bases, and 4 bases stayed unmatched. This CDR3 region has 14 residues. Germline CDR1 is LNHDA and CDR2 is SQIVND (reference sequence). The CDR3 nucleotides are TGTGCCAGTAGTATCGGCGGACAGGGGTATGGCTACACCTTC. This sequence encodes CASSIGGQGYGYTF.

The chain joins TRBV3-1 (or the pseudogene TRBV3-2) to TRBJ2-1; D unresolved. The CDR3 contains 15 residues. The V and J ends lost 0 bases and 10 bases respectively, with 16 bases between them. Germline V lookup: CDR1 LGHDT, CDR2 YNNKEL (reference sequence). The CDR3 nucleotides read TGTGCCAGCAGCCAAGATCTCGGAGCCTTTACAGAGCAGTTCTTC. Translating gives CASSQDLGAFTEQFF.

The rearrangement joins TRBV3-1 (or the pseudogene TRBV3-2) to TRBJ2-7, with 9 bases identical to TRBD2. The J segment lost 7 bases and the V segment lost 4 bases, leaving 11 bases of the junction unmatched. Germline V CDR1 and CDR2: LGHDT, YNNKEL (reference sequence). This CDR3 spans 15 amino acids. The CDR3 region has the DNA TGTGCCAGCAGCCGGACTAGCGCGGGAGGGCGAGAGCAGTACTTC. Translation gives CASSRTSAGGREQYF.

This chain connects TRBV19 to TRBJ1-5; maybe TRBD1 (5 bases). The CDR3 is 13 residues long. CDR1 LNHDA and CDR2 SQIVND come from the germline V gene (reference sequence). V lost 10 bases to trimming and J lost 7 bases, with 17 bases between them. The CDR3, as DNA: TGTGCCACCAGGTGGGGGGAGGGCCAGCCCCAGCATTTT. Encoded protein: CATRWGEGQPQHF.

The chain uses TRBV7-8 and TRBJ2-6; 8 bases align to TRBD2. Germline values: CDR1 SGHVS, CDR2 FQNEAQ. The CDR3 covers 18 residues. The ends lost 2 bases at V and 0 bases at J; junction bases unmatched: 6. CDR3 residues: CASSLRAGANSGANVLTF. The CDR3 DNA follows: TGTGCCAGCAGCTTAAGAGCGGGAGCCAACTCTGGGGCCAACGTCCTGACTTTC.

This clone appeared a single time. This rearrangement joins TRBV7-3 to TRBJ1-1; D uncertain. This CDR3 has 13 residues. Trimming pared 1 base from V and 1 base from J, leaving 4 bases between. Germline V lookup: CDR1 SGHTA, CDR2 FQGTGA. CDR3 residues: CASSLSRNTEAFF. In nucleotides, the CDR3 is TGTGCCAGCAGCTTAAGCAGGAACACTGAAGCTTTCTTT.

The rearrangement joins TRBV29-1 to TRBJ2-3; 10 bases agree with TRBD2. V was pared by 8 bases and J by 2 bases, with 10 bases of the junction left unmatched. The germline V gene encodes CDR1 SQVTM and CDR2 ANQGSEA. This CDR3 has 15 amino acids. Written as DNA, the CDR3 is TGCAGCACCTCAACTAGCGGGATTGTCACAGATACGCAGTATTTT. Its translation: CSTSTSGIVTDTQYF.

CDR3 bases: TGCAGCGTCGGTGCTAGCTCCTACGAGCAGTACTTC. Protein sequence: CSVGASSYEQYF. This chain uses TRBV29-1 with TRBJ2-7; D gene ambiguous. The germline V gene encodes CDR1 SQVTM and CDR2 ANQGSEA. V lost 6 bases to trimming and J lost 0 bases, with 9 bases between them. The length of the CDR3 is 12 residues.

The CDR3 DNA reads as TGTGCCAGCAGCAAATATCGGAGCAATCAGCCCCAGCATTTT. The encoded protein is CASSKYRSNQPQHF. The chain joins TRBV21-1 to TRBJ1-5. TRBV21-1 is shown as a pseudogene. The CDR3 is made up of 14 amino acids.

The chain joins TRBV18 to TRBJ1-3; 7 nucleotides align to TRBD1. Germline V gene data show CDR1 as KGHSH and CDR2 as LQKENI. The CDR3 length is 13 residues. Unmatched junction bases numbered 2, after V lost 5 bases and J lost 4 bases. The CDR3 DNA sequence: TGTGCCAGCTCATCGGGACAGGGAAACACCATATATTTT. This sequence encodes CASSSGQGNTIYF. Looking up the rest from reference TRBV18 and TRBJ1-3 gives the full variable domain: NAGVMQNPRHLVRRRGQEARLRCSPMKGHSHVYWYRQLPEEGLKFMVYLQKENIIDESGMPKERFSAEFPKEGPSILRIQQVVRGDSAAYFCASSSGQGNTIYFGEGSWLTVV.